The subject of this entry is one TCR beta chain. Its antigen remains unknown. This could be a read error, since a much larger clone is one nucleotide away. This CDR3 has 13 residues. Germline values: CDR1 KGHDR, CDR2 SFDVKD. TCRdb ran MiXCR on the reads and lists one entry per CDR3 protein. The sample lists a few hundred thousand distinct CDR3 sequences; about a sixth were seen once. The entry originates in a study of T cell repertoires in cytomegalovirus infection. About the research overall: Public signatures in TCR beta pointed to CMV infection and matching HLA type.

Overall study results and limits: The response measured ex vivo was dominated by TCR beta clonotypes (HLA-C-restricted and CMV-specific).

The sample comprised PBMCs. This clonotype was sampled from a human donor in good health (CMV status not recorded). Some clones in this sample may be carry-over from other donors' samples. The V gene is TRBV24-1, the J gene TRBJ2-2; D may be TRBD2 (5 bases). CDR3 DNA sequence: TGTGCCACCAGTGATTTAGGGTCCGGGAAGCTGTTTTTT. This gives the protein CATSDLGSGKLFF.